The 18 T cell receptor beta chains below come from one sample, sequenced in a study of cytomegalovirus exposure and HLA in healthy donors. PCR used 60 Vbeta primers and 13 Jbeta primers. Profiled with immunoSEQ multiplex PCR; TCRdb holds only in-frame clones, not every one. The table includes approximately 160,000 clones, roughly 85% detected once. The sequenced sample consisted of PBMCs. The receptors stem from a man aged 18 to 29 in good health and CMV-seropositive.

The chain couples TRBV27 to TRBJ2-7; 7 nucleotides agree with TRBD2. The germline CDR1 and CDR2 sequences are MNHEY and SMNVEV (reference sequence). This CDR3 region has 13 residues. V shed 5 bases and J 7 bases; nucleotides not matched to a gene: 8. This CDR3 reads CASSGLEVWEQYF. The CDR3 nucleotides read TGTGCCAGCAGTGGACTAGAGGTGTGGGAGCAGTACTTC.

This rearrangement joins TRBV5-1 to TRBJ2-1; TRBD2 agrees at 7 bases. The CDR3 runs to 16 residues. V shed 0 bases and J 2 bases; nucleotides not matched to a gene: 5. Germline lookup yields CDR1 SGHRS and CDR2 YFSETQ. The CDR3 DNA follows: TGCGCCAGCAGCTTGGATGGCGGGACTACCTACAATGAGCAGTTCTTC. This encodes CASSLDGGTTYNEQFF.

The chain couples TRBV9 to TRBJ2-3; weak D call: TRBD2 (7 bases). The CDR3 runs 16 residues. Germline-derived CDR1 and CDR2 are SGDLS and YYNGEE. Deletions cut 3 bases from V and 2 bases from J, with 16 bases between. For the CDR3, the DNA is TGTGCCAGCAGCGCGCGAGTGGGGGGGCTCACAGATACGCAGTATTTT. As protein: CASSARVGGLTDTQYF.

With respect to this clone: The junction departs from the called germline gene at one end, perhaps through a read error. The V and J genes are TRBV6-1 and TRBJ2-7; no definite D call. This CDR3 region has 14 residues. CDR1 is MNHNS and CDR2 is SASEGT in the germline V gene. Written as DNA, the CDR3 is TGTGCCGGCAGTGAAGCCGGGTCTACCTACGAGCAGTACTTC. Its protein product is CAGSEAGSTYEQYF.

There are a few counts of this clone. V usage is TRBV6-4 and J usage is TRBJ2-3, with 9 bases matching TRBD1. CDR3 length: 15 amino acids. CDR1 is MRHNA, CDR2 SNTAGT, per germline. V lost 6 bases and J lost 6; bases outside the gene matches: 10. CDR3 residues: CASSATGTGTDTQYF. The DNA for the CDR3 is TGTGCCAGCAGCGCCACCGGGACAGGGACGGATACGCAGTATTTT.

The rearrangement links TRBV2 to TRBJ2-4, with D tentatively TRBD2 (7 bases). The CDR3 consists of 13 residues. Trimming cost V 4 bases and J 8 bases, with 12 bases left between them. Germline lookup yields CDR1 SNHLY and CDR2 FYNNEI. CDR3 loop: CASSGGGAYIQYF. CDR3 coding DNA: TGTGCCAGCAGTGGAGGGGGGGCGTACATTCAGTACTTC.

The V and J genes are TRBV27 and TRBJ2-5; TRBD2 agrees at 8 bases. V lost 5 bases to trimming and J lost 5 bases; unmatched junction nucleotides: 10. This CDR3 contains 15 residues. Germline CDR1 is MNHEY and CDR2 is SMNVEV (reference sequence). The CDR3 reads CASSQLPGGPETQYF. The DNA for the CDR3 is TGTGCCAGCAGTCAACTACCGGGAGGGCCGGAGACCCAGTACTTC.

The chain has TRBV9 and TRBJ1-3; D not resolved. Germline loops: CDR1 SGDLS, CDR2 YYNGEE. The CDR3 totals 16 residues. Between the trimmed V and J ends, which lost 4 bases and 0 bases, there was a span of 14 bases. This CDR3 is CASSPIDSRSGNTIYF. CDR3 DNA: TGTGCCAGCAGCCCTATCGACTCTCGCTCTGGAAACACCATATATTTT.

The DNA for the CDR3 is TGCGCCAGCAGCCAAGTACAGGGGGCGCAGCCCCAGCATTTT. Amino acid sequence: CASSQVQGAQPQHF. The chain employs TRBV4-1 and TRBJ1-5, with 9 nucleotides matching TRBD1. Germline CDR1 reads MGHRA; CDR2 reads YSYEKL. The CDR3 covers 14 residues. V shed 1 base, J shed 7 bases, and the junction held 2 bases outside the gene matches.

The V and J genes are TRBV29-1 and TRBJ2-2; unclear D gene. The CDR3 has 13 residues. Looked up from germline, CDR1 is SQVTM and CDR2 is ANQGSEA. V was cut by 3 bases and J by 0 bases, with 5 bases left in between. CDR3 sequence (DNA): TGCAGCGTTGAGGCAGCGAACACCGGGGAGCTGTTTTTT. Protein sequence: CSVEAANTGELFF.

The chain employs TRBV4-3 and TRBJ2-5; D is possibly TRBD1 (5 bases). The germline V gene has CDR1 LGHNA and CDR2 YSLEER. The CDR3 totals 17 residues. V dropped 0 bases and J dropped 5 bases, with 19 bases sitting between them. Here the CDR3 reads CASSQDVSRRAYETQYF. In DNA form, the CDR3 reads TGCGCCAGCAGCCAAGATGTAAGTCGCAGGGCATACGAGACCCAGTACTTC.

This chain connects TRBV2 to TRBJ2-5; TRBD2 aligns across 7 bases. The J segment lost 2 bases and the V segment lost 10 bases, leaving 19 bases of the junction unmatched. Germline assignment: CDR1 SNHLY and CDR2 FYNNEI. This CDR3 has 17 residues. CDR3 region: CATQGGVVGGWQETQYF. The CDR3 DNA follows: TGTGCCACCCAGGGAGGGGTAGTGGGGGGGTGGCAAGAGACCCAGTACTTC.

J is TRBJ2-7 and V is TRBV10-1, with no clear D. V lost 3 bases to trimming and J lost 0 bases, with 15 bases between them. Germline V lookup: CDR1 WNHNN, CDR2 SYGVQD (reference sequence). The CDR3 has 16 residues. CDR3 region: CASSESGFLPSYEQYF. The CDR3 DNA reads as TGCGCCAGCAGTGAATCCGGGTTTCTCCCCTCCTACGAGCAGTACTTC.

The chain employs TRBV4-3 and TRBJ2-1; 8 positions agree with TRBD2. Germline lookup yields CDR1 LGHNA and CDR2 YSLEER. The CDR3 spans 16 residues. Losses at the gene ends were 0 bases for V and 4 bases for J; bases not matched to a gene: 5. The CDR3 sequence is CASSQDSSGGYNEQFF. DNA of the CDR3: TGCGCCAGCAGCCAAGACTCCAGCGGGGGTTACAATGAGCAGTTCTTC.

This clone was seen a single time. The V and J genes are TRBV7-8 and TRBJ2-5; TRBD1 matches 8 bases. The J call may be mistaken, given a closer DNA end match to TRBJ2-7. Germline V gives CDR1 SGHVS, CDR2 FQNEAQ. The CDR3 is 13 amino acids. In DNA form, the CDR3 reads TGTGCCAGCAGCCGGGACAGGTCCCACGAGCAGTACTTC. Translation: CASSRDRSHEQYF.

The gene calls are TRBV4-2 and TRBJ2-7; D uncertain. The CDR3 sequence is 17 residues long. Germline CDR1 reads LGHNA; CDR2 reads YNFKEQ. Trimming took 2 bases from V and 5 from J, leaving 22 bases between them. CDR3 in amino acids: CASSQKLVAGARNEQYF. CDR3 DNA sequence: TGTGCCAGCAGCCAAAAGTTGGTAGCTGGAGCTAGAAACGAGCAGTACTTC.

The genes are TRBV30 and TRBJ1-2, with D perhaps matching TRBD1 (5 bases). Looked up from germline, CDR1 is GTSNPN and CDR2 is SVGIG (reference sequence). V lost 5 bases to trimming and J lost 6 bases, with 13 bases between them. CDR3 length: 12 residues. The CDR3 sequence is CAWGAGIHGYTF. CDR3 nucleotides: TGTGCCTGGGGGGCAGGGATCCATGGCTACACCTTC.

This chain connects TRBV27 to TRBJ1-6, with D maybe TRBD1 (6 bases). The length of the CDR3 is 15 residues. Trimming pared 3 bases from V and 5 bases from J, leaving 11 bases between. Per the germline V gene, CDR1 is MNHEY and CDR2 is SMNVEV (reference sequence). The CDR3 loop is CASSLRRQDNSPLHF. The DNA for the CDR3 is TGTGCCAGCAGTTTGCGCCGACAGGATAATTCACCCCTCCACTTT.